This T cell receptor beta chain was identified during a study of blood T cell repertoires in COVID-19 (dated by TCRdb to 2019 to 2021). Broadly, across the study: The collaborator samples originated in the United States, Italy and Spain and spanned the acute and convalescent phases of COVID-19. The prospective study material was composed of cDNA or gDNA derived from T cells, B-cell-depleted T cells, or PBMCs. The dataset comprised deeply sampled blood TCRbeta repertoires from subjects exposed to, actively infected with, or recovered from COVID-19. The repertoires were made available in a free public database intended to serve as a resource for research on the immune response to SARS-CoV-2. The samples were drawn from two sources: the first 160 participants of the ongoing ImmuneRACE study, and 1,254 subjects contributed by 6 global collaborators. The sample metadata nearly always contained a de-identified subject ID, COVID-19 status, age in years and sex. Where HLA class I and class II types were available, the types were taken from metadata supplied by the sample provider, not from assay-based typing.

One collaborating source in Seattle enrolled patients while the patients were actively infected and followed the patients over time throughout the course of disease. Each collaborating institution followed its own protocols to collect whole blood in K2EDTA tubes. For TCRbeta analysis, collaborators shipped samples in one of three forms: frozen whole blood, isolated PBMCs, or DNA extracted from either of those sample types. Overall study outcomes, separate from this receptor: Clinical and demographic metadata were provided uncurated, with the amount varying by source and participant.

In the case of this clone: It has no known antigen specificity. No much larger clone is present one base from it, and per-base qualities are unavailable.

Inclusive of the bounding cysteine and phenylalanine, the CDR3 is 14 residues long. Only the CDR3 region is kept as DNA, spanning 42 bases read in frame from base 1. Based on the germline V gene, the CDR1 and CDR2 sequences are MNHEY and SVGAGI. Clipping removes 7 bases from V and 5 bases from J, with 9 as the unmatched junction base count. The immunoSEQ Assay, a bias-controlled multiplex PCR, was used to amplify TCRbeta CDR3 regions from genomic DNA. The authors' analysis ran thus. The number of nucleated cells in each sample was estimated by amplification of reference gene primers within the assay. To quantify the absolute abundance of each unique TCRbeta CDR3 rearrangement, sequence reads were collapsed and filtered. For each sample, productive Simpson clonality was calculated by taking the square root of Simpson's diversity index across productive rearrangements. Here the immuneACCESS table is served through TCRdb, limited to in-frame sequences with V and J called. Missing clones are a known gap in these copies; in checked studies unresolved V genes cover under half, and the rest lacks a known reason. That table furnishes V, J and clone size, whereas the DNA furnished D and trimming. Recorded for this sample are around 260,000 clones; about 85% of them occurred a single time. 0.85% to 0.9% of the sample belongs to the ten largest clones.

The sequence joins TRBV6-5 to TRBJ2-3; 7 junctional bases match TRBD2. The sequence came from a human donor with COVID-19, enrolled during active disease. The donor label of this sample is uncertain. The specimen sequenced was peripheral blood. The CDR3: CASKIAGAGDTQYF. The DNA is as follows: TGTGCCAGCAAGATTGCGGGAGCGGGAGATACGCAGTATTTT.